What follows are 19 T cell receptor beta chains derived from one specimen sequenced in a study of cytomegalovirus exposure and HLA in healthy donors. PCR was performed using 60 Vbeta and 13 Jbeta primers. This table comes from immunoSEQ multiplex PCR, and its TCRdb copy is limited to in-frame clones, with some not included. Among around 99,000 clones listed, more than 70% were seen once. Material for sequencing was PBMCs. These receptors were obtained from a man aged 18 to 35 in good health and CMV-seronegative.

CDR3 amino acids: CASAIGRGNEQFF. The CDR3 nucleotides read TGTGCCAGTGCTATCGGAAGAGGGAATGAGCAGTTCTTC. J is TRBJ2-1 and V is TRBV19; the D gene is possibly TRBD2 (5 bases). Between the trimmed V and J ends, which lost 8 bases and 7 bases, there was a span of 15 bases. The CDR3 covers 13 residues. CDR1 and CDR2 (germline): LNHDA, SQIVND (reference sequence). Filled out from reference TRBV19 and TRBJ2-1, the complete variable domain reads DGGITQSPKYLFRKEGQNVTLSCEQNLNHDAMYWYRQDPGQGLRLIYYSQIVNDFQKGDIAEGYSVSREKKESFPLTVTSAQKNPTAFYLCASAIGRGNEQFFGPGTRLTVL.

J is TRBJ2-5 and V is TRBV10-2, with 10 bases that match TRBD1. The CDR3 is 16 residues long. V lost 7 bases, J lost 4 bases, and 12 bases stayed unmatched. Looked up from germline, CDR1 is WSHSY and CDR2 is SAAADI. CDR3 bases: TGCGCCAGCAACACGCCCGGGACAGGGGAGCGAGAGACCCAGTACTTC. This codes for CASNTPGTGERETQYF.

The V gene is TRBV7-3, the J gene TRBJ2-1; possibly TRBD2 for D (6 bases). The V end was cut by 4 bases, the J end by 11 bases, with 12 bases between. CDR1 SGHTA and CDR2 FQGTGA come from the germline V gene. This CDR3 has 12 amino acids. This CDR3 reads CASSSLRGKQFF. CDR3 bases: TGTGCCAGCAGCTCCCTCCGGGGGAAGCAGTTCTTC.

V gene TRBV10-2 combines with J gene TRBJ2-1, with 14 bases lining up with TRBD2. The CDR3 totals 15 residues. Per germline, CDR1 WSHSY and CDR2 SAAADI. J lost 5 bases, V lost 6 bases, and 3 bases had no gene match. The CDR3 DNA reads as TGCGCCAGCAGCCGGACTAGCGGGGGGCACAATGAGCAGTTCTTC. Translation: CASSRTSGGHNEQFF.

As to this clone: This is likely a read error, given that the CDR3 carries no conserved phenylalanine or tryptophan at its end. The gene calls are TRBV28 and TRBJ1-1; no definite D call. V was clipped by 4 bases and J by 5 bases, with 5 bases between them. The CDR3 is 11 amino acids. Germline V gene data show CDR1 as MDHEN and CDR2 as SYDVKM. This CDR3 is CASSWATEAFS. CDR3 in DNA: TGTGCCAGCAGTTGGGCAACTGAAGCTTTCTCT.

The V call is TRBV6-1, the J call TRBJ1-5; 9 bases map to TRBD1. The CDR3 sequence is 16 residues long. Trimming removed 0 bases from V and 5 bases from J; junction bases left unmatched: 5. Germline V lookup: CDR1 MNHNS, CDR2 SASEGT. This CDR3 reads CASSEAGQGIHQPQHF. CDR3 DNA: TGTGCCAGCAGTGAAGCGGGACAGGGTATACATCAGCCCCAGCATTTT.

V gene TRBV2 combines with J gene TRBJ2-5, with D possibly TRBD1 on 6 matching bases. V lost 4 bases and J 7 bases, leaving 13 bases between the germline ends. The CDR3 loop spans 13 amino acids. Germline V lookup: CDR1 SNHLY, CDR2 FYNNEI. CDR3 bases: TGTGCCAGCAGTGCCGGGCAAGGGGGGACCCAGTACTTC. Translating gives CASSAGQGGTQYF. The whole variable domain, remainder taken from reference TRBV2 and TRBJ2-5, is EPEVTQTPSHQVTQMGQEVILRCVPISNHLYFYWYRQILGQKVEFLVSFYNNEISEKSEIFDDQFSVERPDGSNFTLKIRSTKLEDSAMYFCASSAGQGGTQYFGPGTRLLVL.

This clone was observed a handful of times. This chain links TRBV5-1 with TRBJ1-1; 9 bases map to TRBD1. In germline, CDR1 is SGHRS, CDR2 YFSETQ. With 4 bases clipped from V and 11 bases from J, the junction kept 15 bases outside the gene matches. The length of the CDR3 is 15 residues. CDR3 DNA sequence: TGCGCCAGCAGCCCTAACTCTATCCGGACAGGGGAGGCTTTCTTT. Its translation: CASSPNSIRTGEAFF. Variable domain in full (rest from reference TRBV5-1 and TRBJ1-1): KAGVTQTPRYLIKTRGQQVTLSCSPISGHRSVSWYQQTPGQGLQFLFEYFSETQRNKGNFPGRFSGRQFSNSRSEMNVSTLELGDSALYLCASSPNSIRTGEAFFGQGTRLTVV.

In the case of this clone: A junction boundary mismatches the germline segment, possibly from a read error. This chain connects TRBV7-9 to TRBJ2-7; no clear D. The CDR3 loop spans 16 amino acids. The germline gives CDR1 SEHNR, CDR2 FQNEAQ (reference sequence). The DNA for the CDR3 is TGTGCCAGCATCTTAATGTCGGCAGGCATAACCTACGAGCAGTACTTC. Translated, it gives CASILMSAGITYEQYF.

This chain joins TRBV2 and TRBJ2-7, with 7 nucleotides matching TRBD1. The V gene end was trimmed by 4 bases and the J gene end by 2 bases; junction bases not matched to a gene: 2. CDR1 and CDR2 (germline): SNHLY, FYNNEI. The CDR3 extends over 13 amino acids. This CDR3 is CASSAGGPYEQYF. The CDR3 DNA follows: TGTGCCAGCAGTGCAGGGGGTCCCTACGAGCAGTACTTC.

This chain uses TRBV5-4 with TRBJ2-7; 8 nucleotides line up with TRBD1. The CDR3 is made up of 14 amino acids. Germline CDR1 and CDR2: SGHNT and YYREEE (reference sequence). V lost 4 bases and J lost 3; bases outside the gene matches: 6. In DNA form, the CDR3 reads TGTGCCAGCAGCCTAGGACAGGGAGGCTACGAGCAGTACTTC. This sequence encodes CASSLGQGGYEQYF. Drawing the rest from reference TRBV5-4 and TRBJ2-7, the complete variable domain is ETGVTQSPTHLIKTRGQQVTLRCSSQSGHNTVSWYQQALGQGPQFIFQYYREEENGRGNFPPRFSGLQFPNYSSELNVNALELDDSALYLCASSLGQGGYEQYFGPGTRLTVT.

In this sample, this clone turned up once. The chain has TRBV19 and TRBJ2-7; TRBD1 matches at 11 bases. This CDR3 spans 15 amino acids. Per germline, CDR1 LNHDA and CDR2 SQIVND (reference sequence). The V gene end was trimmed by 7 bases and the J gene end by 5 bases; junction bases not matched to a gene: 10. The CDR3 sequence is CASKLRGQGDDEQYF. CDR3 DNA sequence: TGTGCCAGTAAGTTAAGGGGACAGGGGGACGACGAGCAGTACTTC. The full variable domain, its missing parts supplied by reference TRBV19 and TRBJ2-7, is DGGITQSPKYLFRKEGQNVTLSCEQNLNHDAMYWYRQDPGQGLRLIYYSQIVNDFQKGDIAEGYSVSREKKESFPLTVTSAQKNPTAFYLCASKLRGQGDDEQYFGPGTRLTVT.

The genes are TRBV6-1 and TRBJ2-7, with TRBD1 identical over 8 bases. V shed 4 bases, J shed 9 bases, and the junction held 14 bases outside the gene matches. Germline values: CDR1 MNHNS, CDR2 SASEGT. This CDR3 has 15 residues. For the CDR3, the DNA is TGTGCCAGCAGTGCGGACAGGGCGAGAGGGTTCGGGCAGTACTTC. It codes for CASSADRARGFGQYF.

This clone was seen only a few times. The chain couples TRBV7-3 to TRBJ1-2; D call uncertain. V was cut by 5 bases and J by 0 bases, with 13 bases left in between. CDR1 is SGHTA, CDR2 FQGTGA, per germline. This CDR3 comprises 15 residues. The CDR3 DNA reads as TGTGCCAGCAGCCCGGGCGCGGACTCTAACTATGGCTACACCTTC. The encoded protein is CASSPGADSNYGYTF.

The chain joins TRBV4-3 to TRBJ2-1; 10 bases match TRBD2. Germline V gene sequence: CDR1 LGHNA, CDR2 YSLEER. The CDR3 runs 17 residues. J lost 6 bases, V lost 3 bases, and 11 bases had no gene match. In DNA form, the CDR3 reads TGCGCCAGCAGCCAGACCCACCTAGCGGGGGAGGTCAATGAGCAGTTCTTC. It specifies CASSQTHLAGEVNEQFF.

This clone was observed a handful of times. The same CDR3 arises from other DNA sequences in this sample as well. The V and J genes are TRBV7-9 and TRBJ2-2; D remains unclear. CDR3 length equals 12 residues. The germline V and J ends were trimmed by 5 bases and 5 bases, with 6 bases remaining between them. Germline V gene sequence: CDR1 SEHNR, CDR2 FQNEAQ (reference sequence). The CDR3 nucleotides are TGTGCCAGCAGCCCCAGGACCGGGGAGCTGTTTTTT. It is translated as CASSPRTGELFF.

This chain connects TRBV18 to TRBJ2-3; D might be TRBD1 (6 bases). The germline V and J ends were trimmed by 6 bases and 3 bases, with 10 bases remaining between them. From germline, CDR1 is KGHSH and CDR2 LQKENI. The CDR3 contains 13 residues. The CDR3 spells CASSHTGTDTQYF. DNA of the CDR3: TGTGCCAGCTCCCATACAGGGACAGATACGCAGTATTTT. Full variable domain (rest looked up from reference TRBV18 and TRBJ2-3): NAGVMQNPRHLVRRRGQEARLRCSPMKGHSHVYWYRQLPEEGLKFMVYLQKENIIDESGMPKERFSAEFPKEGPSILRIQQVVRGDSAAYFCASSHTGTDTQYFGPGTRLTVL.

The chain has TRBV6-5 and TRBJ2-7; 7 bases align to TRBD1. The CDR3 loop spans 14 amino acids. Germline CDR1 and CDR2: MNHEY and SVGAGI. The V segment lost 4 bases and the J segment 2 bases; nucleotides outside the gene matches: 5. Here the CDR3 reads CASSSTGAPYEQYF. CDR3 DNA: TGTGCCAGCAGTTCTACAGGGGCTCCCTACGAGCAGTACTTC.

This rearrangement joins TRBV29-1 to TRBJ1-1, with TRBD1 as a possible D gene (5 bases). The CDR3 consists of 13 residues. Trimming cost V 4 bases and J 5 bases, with 14 bases left between them. Germline V CDR1 and CDR2: SQVTM, ANQGSEA. The CDR3 sequence: CSVALFGGTEAFF. The CDR3 DNA reads as TGCAGCGTTGCTTTGTTTGGGGGGACTGAAGCTTTCTTT.